This TCR beta chain is from a study of shared clonotypes between healthy human individuals. Spread over ten immunoSEQ deep assay plates, unsorted PBMC DNA underwent sequencing. The assay was immunoSEQ multiplex PCR, and TCRdb's table has in-frame clones only and misses some. The sample records fewer than 600,000 clones, roughly four fifths being singletons. The J segment lost 6 bases and the V segment lost 7 bases, leaving 6 bases of the junction unmatched. CDR3 length: 13 amino acids. Germline CDR1 and CDR2: LNHDA and SQIVND (reference sequence). The TCR comes from a woman aged 40 to 50 in good health. Some clones in this sample may be carry-over from other donors' samples. The chain has TRBV19 and TRBJ1-5; 7 nucleotides agree with TRBD1. Input material: PBMCs. The CDR3 nucleotides read TGTGCCAGTACAAAGGGGGCCTTTCAGCCCCAGCATTTT. This codes for CASTKGAFQPQHF.